This T cell receptor (beta chain) was captured by sequencing in a study of T cells in Graves' hyperthyroidism and ophthalmopathy. Unmatched junction bases numbered 2, after V lost 4 bases and J lost 2 bases. There are 14 residues in the CDR3. The germline gives CDR1 DFQATT, CDR2 SNEGSKA (reference sequence). Amplified TCR beta CDR3 regions came from RNA transcripts. The TCR CDR3 was amplified in a first-round RT-PCR using the HTBI primer set. TCRdb fed the multiplex PCR reads into MiXCR, producing one record per CDR3 protein. The data show some 380,000 distinct CDR3 sequences, 13% seen once. The TCR sequence derives from a man in his thirties or forties with Graves' hyperthyroidism that later progressed to Graves' ophthalmopathy. The chain links TRBV20-1 to TRBJ2-6; 7 bases match TRBD1. Input material: blood. The CDR3 DNA is TGCAGTGCTATGACAGGGACTGGGGCCAACGTCCTGACTTTC. This encodes CSAMTGTGANVLTF.